A selection of T cell receptor beta chains follows, all from one sample in a study of blood T cell repertoires in COVID-19. The data were produced by immunoSEQ multiplex PCR, yet TCRdb's version contains in-frame clones alone and is incomplete. The sample consists of approximately 150,000 clones, around 80% of them appearing once. Sample: peripheral blood. These receptors originate from a man aged 50 or older with acute or convalescent COVID-19. CDR3s include the opening cysteine and the closing phenylalanine or tryptophan. D genes are given only for firm matches.

TRBD1	12	TRBV12-3/TRBV12-4	TRBJ1-1	TGTGCCAGCAGTCCTGGACAGGGGGGGGCTTTCTTT	CASSPGQGGAFF
TRBD2	20	TRBV5-5	TRBJ2-1	TGTGCCAGCAGCTTGGGCCGTCCGGGACTAGCGGGGGGGCGTCACGATGAGCAGTTCTTC	CASSLGRPGLAGGRHDEQFF
-	17	TRBV19	TRBJ1-6	TGTGCCAGTAGAGGGGATCGATTGAGCTCCTATAATTCACCCCTCCACTTT	CASRGDRLSSYNSPLHF
TRBD1	14	TRBV5-1	TRBJ1-1	TGCGCCAGCAGTGGACAGGGTATGGACACTGAAGCTTTCTTT	CASSGQGMDTEAFF
TRBD2	17	TRBV5-1	TRBJ2-2	TGCGCCAGCAGTGGACGGGGACTAGCGGGGACCTCCGGGGAGCTGTTTTTT	CASSGRGLAGTSGELFF
-	14	TRBV2	TRBJ1-4	TGTGCCAGCAGCCCTTCGGGGGTAGGAGAAAAACTGTTTTTT	CASSPSGVGEKLFF
-	13	TRBV12-3/TRBV12-4	TRBJ1-6	TGTGCCAGCACCCCAACCCGGGGATCACCCCTCCACTTT	CASTPTRGSPLHF
TRBD2	14	TRBV6-5	TRBJ2-3	TGTGCCAGTAGACTAGCGGGGGGGCCTGTAACGCAGTATTTT	CASRLAGGPVTQYF
TRBD2	15	TRBV2	TRBJ2-2	TGTGCCAGCAGGTGGACTAGCGGGAACACCGGGGAGCTGTTTTTT	CASRWTSGNTGELFF
-	15	TRBV5-1	TRBJ1-2	TGCGCCAGCAGCTTGGTCGGAGAGAAAGGCTATGGCTACACCTTC	CASSLVGEKGYGYTF
-	15	TRBV24-1	TRBJ2-2	TGTGCCACCAGTGACATGACAGCGAACACCGGGGAGCTGTTTTTT	CATSDMTANTGELFF
TRBD1	13	TRBV5-4	TRBJ1-2	TGTGCCAGCAGTCGACAGGGGGCGCGGGGCTACACCTTC	CASSRQGARGYTF
-	13	TRBV19	TRBJ1-1	TGTGCCAGTAGTGTCACAGGGAGTGGTGAAGCTTTCTTT	CASSVTGSGEAFF
TRBD1	12	TRBV2	TRBJ1-4	TGTGCCAGCAACAGGGGGCGAGAAAAACTGTTTTTT	CASNRGREKLFF
TRBD2	18	TRBV5-1	TRBJ2-5	TGCGCCAGCAGCTTGGTGGGAAGACTAGCGGGGGCGTTGGAGACCCAGTACTTC	CASSLVGRLAGALETQYF
-	19	TRBV5-6	TRBJ1-6	TGTGCCAGCAGCTCCCTTTTTGAAATAGGGGTGGACTATAATTCACCCCTCCACTTT	CASSSLFEIGVDYNSPLHF
-	15	TRBV7-3	TRBJ2-3	TGTGCCAGCAGGATGACTGCCGAATTCACAGATACGCAGTATTTT	CASRMTAEFTDTQYF